A single sample gave rise to the 19 T cell receptor beta chains below, sequenced in a study of PD-L1 blockade in urothelial cancer. Method: immunoSEQ multiplex PCR; TCRdb's copy keeps in-frame clones and lacks some. The repertoire holds approximately 100,000 clones, with around 85% as singletons. The starting material was PBMCs, obtained around atezolizumab (anti-PD-L1) treatment. All receptors come from a man aged 45-65 years with urothelial cancer.

J is TRBJ2-3 and V is TRBV18; TRBD2 aligns across 11 bases. The junction had 11 bases not matched to a gene; V was cut back by 6 bases and J by 3 bases. The CDR3 covers 17 residues. The germline CDR1 and CDR2 sequences are KGHSH and LQKENI. The CDR3 DNA reads as TGTGCCAGCTCCCCCCCTGGCCTAGCGGGAGGTACAGATACGCAGTATTTT. Translated: CASSPPGLAGGTDTQYF.

This clone came up a few times. The chain has TRBV9 and TRBJ1-3; possible D gene TRBD1, 6 bases. Trimming left V 4 bases short and J 3 bases short, with 11 bases between. The length of the CDR3 is 14 residues. Germline CDR1 and CDR2: SGDLS and YYNGEE. CDR3 sequence: CASSPQGNGNTIYF. The DNA for the CDR3 is TGTGCCAGCAGCCCACAGGGAAATGGAAACACCATATATTTT.

Only a few counts were recorded for this clone. V usage is TRBV28 and J usage is TRBJ2-7; 12 bases fit TRBD2. CDR1 is MDHEN and CDR2 is SYDVKM in the germline V gene. The CDR3 spans 12 residues. J gave up 12 bases and V 2 bases, and 2 bases lay outside the gene matches. This chain's CDR3 is CASSLLAGGRYF. CDR3 bases: TGTGCCAGCAGTTTACTAGCGGGAGGGCGGTACTTC.

The genes are TRBV10-1 and TRBJ1-1; a weak D match, TRBD1 (6 bases). The CDR3 sequence is 14 residues long. Between the trimmed V and J ends, which lost 6 bases and 5 bases, there was a span of 16 bases. Per germline, CDR1 WNHNN and CDR2 SYGVQD (reference sequence). The DNA of the CDR3 is TGCGCCAGCAGGGCATACAGGGATGGGACTGAAGCTTTCTTT. This codes for CASRAYRDGTEAFF.

The table lists this clone with a few counts. This chain joins TRBV7-8 and TRBJ1-6; 8 bases line up with TRBD1. Germline values: CDR1 SGHVS, CDR2 FQNEAQ. CDR3 length equals 15 residues. V trimming: 1 base; J trimming: 11 bases; junction bases outside the gene matches: 7. The CDR3 DNA reads TGTGCCAGCAGCTTAGTAGTGACAGGGGAGGCACCCCTCCACTTT. Protein: CASSLVVTGEAPLHF.

V gene TRBV5-6 combines with J gene TRBJ1-1, with D possibly being TRBD1 (6 bases). CDR3 size: 12 residues. V lost 2 bases, J lost 9 bases, and 11 bases lay in between. Germline CDR1 reads SGHDT; CDR2 reads YYEEEE. For the CDR3, the DNA is TGTGCCAGCAGCTTCAGCGGGGGGCAAGCTTTCTTT. Its protein is CASSFSGGQAFF.

Written as DNA, the CDR3 is TGTGCCAGCAGTGCCTGGCGCGAGACAACATCCGAGCAGTACTTC. Its translation: CASSAWRETTSEQYF. The rearrangement links TRBV2 to TRBJ2-7, with no clear D. The CDR3 contains 15 residues. Germline CDR1 SNHLY, CDR2 FYNNEI. V was shortened by 4 bases and J by 6 bases, with 19 bases between the two germline ends.

V is TRBV2 and J is TRBJ1-1, with TRBD1 identical over 8 bases. Germline V gives CDR1 SNHLY, CDR2 FYNNEI. The J segment lost 5 bases and the V segment lost 6 bases, leaving 8 bases of the junction unmatched. The CDR3 runs 14 residues. In DNA, the CDR3 is TGTGCCAGCAGCTCCTTCGACAGGGGAACTGAAGCTTTCTTT. It translates to CASSSFDRGTEAFF.

This clone appeared once. The chain joins TRBV29-1 to TRBJ1-2; D not resolved. V lost 0 bases and J 4 bases, leaving 9 bases between the germline ends. CDR1 SQVTM and CDR2 ANQGSEA come from the germline V gene. The CDR3 contains 13 residues. The CDR3 DNA reads as TGCAGCGTTGAAGATCAAGTGGCCTATGGCTACACCTTC. Residues: CSVEDQVAYGYTF.

The V and J genes are TRBV7-3 and TRBJ1-6; D is possibly TRBD1 (5 bases). The germline V gene has CDR1 SGHTA and CDR2 FQGTGA. Trimming stripped 4 bases from V and 7 bases from J, with 11 bases between. CDR3 length: 14 residues. DNA of the CDR3: TGTGCCAGCAGCTATGGGGCCGCGAATTCACCCCTCCACTTT. This encodes CASSYGAANSPLHF.

This chain joins TRBV7-9 and TRBJ1-5; D is perhaps TRBD1 (5 bases). There are 14 residues in the CDR3. The germline V gene has CDR1 SEHNR and CDR2 FQNEAQ (reference sequence). The germline V and J ends were trimmed by 3 bases and 3 bases, with 9 bases remaining between them. The CDR3 loop is CASSFAGSNQPQHF. The CDR3 nucleotides are TGTGCCAGCAGCTTCGCAGGGTCCAATCAGCCCCAGCATTTT.

The rearrangement uses TRBV5-1 and TRBJ2-7; 7 positions match TRBD2. This CDR3 spans 16 amino acids. Germline CDR1 is SGHRS and CDR2 is YFSETQ. V shed 5 bases and J 2 bases; nucleotides not matched to a gene: 13. The DNA for the CDR3 is TGCGCCAGCAGGTCCACACCCTCCGCGGGGGCCTACGAGCAGTACTTC. This encodes CASRSTPSAGAYEQYF.

This chain's CDR3 is CASIRSGSDTGELFF. The CDR3 DNA sequence: TGTGCCAGTATTAGAAGTGGGAGTGACACCGGGGAGCTGTTTTTT. The J gene is TRBJ2-2, the V gene TRBV19, with D perhaps matching TRBD2 (5 bases). This CDR3 has 15 residues. CDR1 is LNHDA and CDR2 is SQIVND in the germline V gene (reference sequence). Trimming shortened V by 7 bases and J by 3 bases, and 15 bases separated the two germline ends.

The chain uses TRBV5-1 and TRBJ2-7, with TRBD1 matching 8 bases. CDR1 SGHRS and CDR2 YFSETQ come from the germline V gene. Losses at the gene ends were 2 bases for V and 7 bases for J; bases not matched to a gene: 8. This CDR3 region has 14 residues. The CDR3 spells CASSFSLTGGEQYF. Here the CDR3 DNA reads TGCGCCAGCAGCTTCAGTCTTACAGGGGGAGAGCAGTACTTC. Full variable domain (rest looked up from reference TRBV5-1 and TRBJ2-7): KAGVTQTPRYLIKTRGQQVTLSCSPISGHRSVSWYQQTPGQGLQFLFEYFSETQRNKGNFPGRFSGRQFSNSRSEMNVSTLELGDSALYLCASSFSLTGGEQYFGPGTRLTVT.

CDR3 residues: CASSLSEGGYTF. CDR3 DNA sequence: TGTGCCAGCAGTTTATCGGAGGGTGGCTACACCTTC. This sequence joins TRBV28 and TRBJ1-2; D uncertain. Germline CDR1 MDHEN, CDR2 SYDVKM. This CDR3 comprises 12 residues. V shed 1 base and J shed 7 bases, with 7 bases lying between them.

The rearrangement joins TRBV19 to TRBJ1-1; 11 bases align to TRBD1. The CDR3 length is 15 residues. V dropped 3 bases and J dropped 7; count of bases not matched to a gene: 7. Germline CDR1 is LNHDA and CDR2 is SQIVND (reference sequence). Here the CDR3 DNA reads TGTGCCAGTAGTATCAGGACAGGGGGCAGTGGTGAAGCTTTCTTT. Protein: CASSIRTGGSGEAFF.

V gene TRBV28 combines with J gene TRBJ2-7, with 10 bases aligning to TRBD1. V dropped 4 bases and J dropped 5; count of bases not matched to a gene: 2. CDR1 MDHEN and CDR2 SYDVKM come from the germline V gene. The CDR3 loop spans 13 amino acids. The CDR3: CASSWDRGHEQYF. In DNA, the CDR3 is TGTGCCAGCAGTTGGGACAGGGGACACGAGCAGTACTTC.

The gene calls are TRBV7-9 and TRBJ2-7; 7 bases fit TRBD1. The CDR3 extends over 14 amino acids. The V gene end was trimmed by 1 base and the J gene end by 3 bases; junction bases not matched to a gene: 3. CDR1 and CDR2 (germline): SEHNR, FQNEAQ (reference sequence). CDR3 nucleotide sequence: TGTGCCAGCAGCTTAGGGGCAGGGGGCTACGAGCAGTACTTC. This gives the protein CASSLGAGGYEQYF.

In this sample, this clone turned up a few times. V usage is TRBV2 and J usage is TRBJ2-3; TRBD2 matches 9 bases. Germline lookup yields CDR1 SNHLY and CDR2 FYNNEI. V lost 4 bases to trimming and J lost 3 bases; unmatched junction nucleotides: 5. The CDR3 contains 15 residues. CDR3 residues: CASSAGTSSTDTQYF. CDR3 nucleotides: TGTGCCAGCAGTGCCGGGACTAGCAGTACAGATACGCAGTATTTT.